This TCR beta chain was identified during a study of cytomegalovirus exposure and HLA in healthy donors. Concerning this clone: Its antigen is still unknown.

Findings of the study overall: By HLA locus, TCR association rates varied in a later analysis, with DRB1 showing the most and HLA-C the fewest. Some V segments, including TRBV6-2 and TRBV6-3, were excluded as indistinguishable.

The CDR3 spans 16 residues. CDR1 and CDR2 (germline): SGHVS, FNYEAQ. V trimming: 4 bases; J trimming: 1 base; junction bases outside the gene matches: 8. Researchers ran the PCR with 60 Vbeta and 13 Jbeta primers. Using immunoSEQ multiplex PCR, the repertoire was profiled, and TCRdb retains in-frame clones only, with some absent. The table has about 85,000 clones, about four fifths seen once; the top ten hold approximately 31%. The sequencing sample was made of PBMCs. This sequence originates from a man between 45 and 60 years old in good health and CMV-seropositive. The V and J genes are TRBV7-6 and TRBJ2-3, with 7 positions matching TRBD2. The CDR3 spells CASSSLSGPRTDTQYF. CDR3 DNA: TGTGCCAGCAGCTCGCTTAGCGGGCCTCGCACAGATACGCAGTATTTT.